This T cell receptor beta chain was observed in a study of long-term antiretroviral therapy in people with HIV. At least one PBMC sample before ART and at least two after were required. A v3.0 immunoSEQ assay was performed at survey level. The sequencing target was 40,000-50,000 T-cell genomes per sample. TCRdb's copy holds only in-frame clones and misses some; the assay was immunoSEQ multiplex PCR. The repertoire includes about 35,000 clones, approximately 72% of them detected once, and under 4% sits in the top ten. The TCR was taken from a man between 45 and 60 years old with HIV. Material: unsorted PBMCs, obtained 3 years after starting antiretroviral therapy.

CDR3 residues: CASSRGVYGYTF. Written as DNA, the CDR3 is TGCGCCAGCAGCCGCGGGGTCTACGGCTACACCTTC. This chain connects TRBV4-3 to TRBJ1-2; the D is unclear. The germline V gene encodes CDR1 LGHNA and CDR2 YSLEER. The CDR3 totals 12 residues. Trimming removed 4 bases from V and 8 bases from J, with 11 bases in between.